This T cell receptor beta chain was recovered during a study of blood T cells in healthy people across ages. General study results and limits: Percentage of naive T cells showed a strong correlation with TCR beta diversity. The long-lived group displayed more naive CD4+ cells, plus higher diversity, than the aged donors did. One million T cells yielded diversity estimates that were considered underestimates.

The CDR3 is made up of 16 amino acids. In germline, CDR1 is MNHEY, CDR2 SVGAGI. V was clipped by 8 bases and J by 5 bases; unmatched bases: 14. This clonotype has only a few counts. The antigen remains undetermined. The authors ran a second PCR of 7 to 11 cycles using a sample-barcoded 5' primer and a J-beta primer mix. Each of the cDNA molecules was tagged by a template-switch adaptor with 12 random nucleotides. TCRdb reanalysed the 5' RACE reads using MiXCR and keeps one entry per CDR3 protein. The table records 910,000 or so distinct CDR3 sequences, 45% to 60% of them present only once. The chain combines TRBV6-5 with TRBJ2-5; 10 nucleotides match TRBD2. The TCR was taken from a woman in her sixties in good health. Sequenced input: blood. The CDR3 reads CASAEGDLLAGETQYF. The CDR3 DNA reads TGTGCCAGCGCGGAAGGGGATTTACTAGCGGGGGAGACCCAGTACTTC.